This entry lists 3 T cell receptor beta chains sequenced from one sample in a study of T cell responses to AZD1222 COVID-19 vaccine. The data were produced by immunoSEQ multiplex PCR, yet TCRdb's version contains in-frame clones alone and is incomplete. The table lists 150,000 to 200,000 clones, under 95% of them singletons. The source material was peripheral blood, sampled 28 days after the second AZD1222 dose. The receptor set was obtained from an adult who received the AZD1222 COVID-19 vaccine.

Written as DNA, the CDR3 is TGTGCCAGCAGCGTAGGGACAGGGGCCAATCAGCCCCAGCATTTT. It is translated as CASSVGTGANQPQHF. The gene calls are TRBV9 and TRBJ1-5; 9 nucleotides align to TRBD1. Germline trimming cut 0 bases from V and 3 bases from J; bases unmatched to any gene: 1. The CDR3 covers 15 residues. CDR1 is SGDLS and CDR2 is YYNGEE in the germline V gene.

This clone has only one observation. The J gene is TRBJ2-7, the V gene TRBV6-2 or TRBV6-3; possible D gene TRBD1, 5 bases. The germline gives CDR1 MNHEY, CDR2 SVGEGT. The CDR3 spans 16 residues. Trimming took off 7 bases at V and 2 bases at J, with 21 bases between the two ends. In DNA, the CDR3 is TGTGCCAGCACCCCCCGCGCGAACAGGCCAACCTACGAGCAGTACTTC. Protein: CASTPRANRPTYEQYF.

This sequence joins TRBV7-8 and TRBJ2-7; TRBD1 might be the D (6 bases). V lost 3 bases, J lost 3 bases, and 15 bases lay in between. This CDR3 has 15 residues. Germline V gives CDR1 SGHVS, CDR2 FQNEAQ. CDR3 in DNA: TGTGCCAGCAGCTTCGAGGGGGACCGCCACTACGAGCAGTACTTC. Encoded protein: CASSFEGDRHYEQYF.